The clone carrying this T cell receptor beta chain was observed a few times. Its antigen is not identified. With a J-beta primer mix and a sample-barcoded 5' primer, a second PCR ran about 7 to 11 cycles. Every molecule of cDNA carried a tag from a template-switch adaptor with 12 random nucleotides. TCRdb reprocessed the 5' RACE reads via MiXCR and lists one record per CDR3 protein. The repertoire holds around 1.5 million distinct CDR3 sequences, with around 42% as singletons. The data derive from a study of blood T cells in healthy people across ages. Study observations and caveats: More naive CD4+ cells and higher diversity marked long-lived donors relative to aged donors. Getting older went along with TCR beta diversity per million T cells dropping roughly linearly.

Germline assignment: CDR1 DFQATT and CDR2 SNEGSKA (reference sequence). The CDR3 totals 15 residues. V was clipped by 2 bases and J by 0 bases, with 14 bases between them. Each donor supplied around 10 milliliters of peripheral blood. The sequenced sample was blood. The clonotype was recovered from a woman under 30 in good health. V and J are TRBV20-1 and TRBJ2-7; D possibly matches TRBD1 or TRBD2 (5 bases each). The chain's CDR3 is CSARPGTVSSYEQYF. Here the CDR3 DNA reads TGCAGTGCTAGACCGGGGACGGTAAGCTCCTACGAGCAGTACTTC.